This TCR beta chain came from a study of molecular identifiers for immune sequencing clone quantification. For naive CD8 T cells, sorting used the CD8+CD4-CCR7+CD45RA+ phenotype. This clonotype was counted many times. From the PCR reads, TCRdb called clonotypes with MiXCR, one entry per CDR3 protein. The top ten hold around 0.79% of the sample, which has 490,000 or so distinct CDR3 sequences, roughly 26% seen once. This receptor was taken from a human donor in good health. Some libraries in this study had Jurkat cell RNA spiked in. What was sequenced was naive CD8+ T cells from blood, with Jurkat cell RNA spiked in. The sample's subset: FACS-sorted CD8+CD4-CCR7+CD45RA+ naive T cells.

The CDR3 DNA reads as TGTGCCAGCAGTTTATCAGTTCAAGGGGCTCTACAGCCCCAGCATTTT. Translating gives CASSLSVQGALQPQHF. V and J are TRBV27 and TRBJ1-5; perhaps TRBD1 as D (5 bases). CDR3 length: 16 amino acids. Germline CDR1 is MNHEY and CDR2 is SMNVEV (reference sequence). Between the trimmed V and J ends, which lost 0 bases and 7 bases, there was a span of 16 bases.